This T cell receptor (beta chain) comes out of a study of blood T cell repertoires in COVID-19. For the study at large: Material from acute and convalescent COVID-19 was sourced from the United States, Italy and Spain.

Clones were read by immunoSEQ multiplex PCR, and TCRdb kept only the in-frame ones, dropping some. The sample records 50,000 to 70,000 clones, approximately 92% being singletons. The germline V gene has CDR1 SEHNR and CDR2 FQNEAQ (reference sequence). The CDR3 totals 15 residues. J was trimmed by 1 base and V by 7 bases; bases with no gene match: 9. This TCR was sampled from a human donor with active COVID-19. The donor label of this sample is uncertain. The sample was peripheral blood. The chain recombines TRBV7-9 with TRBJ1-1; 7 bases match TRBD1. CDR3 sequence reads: CASTKPGTANTEAFF. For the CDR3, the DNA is TGTGCCAGCACCAAACCCGGGACAGCGAACACTGAAGCTTTCTTT. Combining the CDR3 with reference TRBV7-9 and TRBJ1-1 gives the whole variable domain DTGVSQNPRHKITKRGQNVTFRCDPISEHNRLYWYRQTLGQGPEFLTYFQNEAQLEKSRLLSDRFSAERPKGSFSTLEIQRTEQGDSAMYLCASTKPGTANTEAFFGQGTRLTVV.